This is a list of T cell receptor beta chains from one sample in a study of tumor and adjacent non-tumor tissue in lung cancer. Using its own MiXCR run on the multiplex PCR reads, TCRdb lists one record per CDR3 protein. Among 100,000 or so distinct CDR3 sequences listed, more than 55% were seen once. Sequencing was carried out using distant non-tumor lung tissue. The receptors were gathered from a young man with non-small cell lung cancer. CDR3s leave out the opening cysteine and the closing phenylalanine or tryptophan. D genes are given only for firm matches.

>TRBD1|TRBV11-2
VSSPRGQVGTEVF
>TRBD1|TRBV29-1
SVQLRQGCEQY
>.|TRBV20-1
SARPIGVNAEAF
>.|TRBV7-9
ASSLVETDEKLF
>TRBD2|TRBV11-3
ASSFRSSGNSTDTQY
>TRBD2|TRBV11-2
ASSTPGTRYNEQY
>TRBD2|TRBV4-2
ASRPYSGGSSTDTQY
>.|TRBV11-1
ASSFFAAYEQY
>.|TRBV20-1
SVFLAGGYNEQF
>.|TRBV6-2/TRBV6-3
VSSPTSYNEQF
>.|TRBV4-1
ASSQDRAGTDTQY
>TRBD2|TRBV6-4
ASSPSGSSYNEQF
>.|TRBV11-2
ASSPTEQATDTHY
>TRBD1|TRBV6-5
ASSYWGQSYGYT
>.|TRBV29-1
SARMSSYEQY
>.|TRBV7-2
ASSDRQGNTIY
>.|TRBV20-1
SASGPLGVSYEQY
>.|TRBV24-1
ATSPGEAGTSETQY
>TRBD2|TRBV7-8
ASSLMVRGVGYEQY
>.|TRBV29-1
SVRDGYTEAF
>.|TRBV4-1
ASSQDFSEQY
>.|TRBV6-1
DSSQGTGLPEAF
>TRBD2|TRBV11-1
GSSGDRLSKNIQY
>.|TRBV29-1
SVPVTDFGYT
>TRBD1|TRBV7-8
ASSLDQTGLAYTQY
>TRBD1|TRBV20-1
YAAGNRGGNQPQH
>.|TRBV11-3
VSSVNLGETQY
>TRBD2|TRBV29-1
SAERLAGEGGESQY
>.|TRBV11-2
ASSFIINTEAF
>.|TRBV11-3
ASSLGIAELGSYNEQF
>TRBD1|TRBV29-1
SVDGRRTGGAGRGYT
>.|TRBV13
ASQARGQETQY
>.|TRBV5-5
ASSSGQGSQKLF
>.|TRBV11-1
TSSLGFRGNDSPLH
>.|TRBV29-1
SVYGGITDTQY
>TRBD2|TRBV20-1
SARDFGTCGEGSSYNEQF
>.|TRBV20-1
SAGGGSSGNIIY
>.|TRBV12-3/TRBV12-4
ASSLDGGTVNEQF
>.|TRBV4-1
ASSLDGKNTEAF
>TRBD2|TRBV20-1
STPSGTSGSNEQL
>TRBD1|TRBV6-5
ASSYWQGDNENF
>.|TRBV11-3
TSSLDGGWGLLIYNEQF
>.|TRBV11-2
ANSLHLLETQY
>.|TRBV12-3/TRBV12-4
ASSVQNYGYT
>.|TRBV12-5
ASDLLLEGGSDEQF
>.|TRBV6-5
ASSYMSHTEAF
>.|TRBV29-1
SVDTQDTGELF
>.|TRBV20-1
SARDVLAYSNRPQH
>TRBD2|TRBV20-1
SASPLLTLFGGASSYEQY
>TRBD1|TRBV29-1
SVEDQGQGARWETQY
>.|TRBV5-4
ASSLRLSETQY
>.|TRBV5-1
ASSLGRTNYGYT
>TRBD2|TRBV11-2
ASSHQTTSGSATDAQY
>TRBD2|TRBV6-5
ASSDTSGSKQF
>.|TRBV6-2/TRBV6-3
ASLGDLEAF
>.|TRBV4-1
ASCQGRAQNTEAF
>TRBD1|TRBV4-1
ASSQGSHRGLYEQY
>.|TRBV20-1
SAIDSTYNSPFH
>TRBD2|TRBV20-1
NALTGTSVHHEQF
>.|TRBV11-1
ANTLSGRATKNIQY